The rows below give T cell receptor beta chains drawn from one sample of a study of T cells after yellow fever vaccination. TCRdb recomputed calls from the 5' RACE reads with MiXCR, one row per CDR3 protein. The table lists 610,000 or so distinct CDR3 sequences, approximately 13% of them singletons. Material: PBMCs, obtained on the day of the yellow fever booster vaccination. Receptors originate from a man under 40 who received the YFV17D yellow fever vaccine. CDR3s include the opening cysteine and the closing phenylalanine or tryptophan. D genes are given only for firm matches. Some rows have no size entry. The others give once, few or many, or a class for an expanded clone.

J: TRBJ2-7
D: TRBD2
V: TRBV7-9
length: 16
size: few
CDR3: CASSLPGLAGVHEQYF
DNA: TGTGCCAGCAGCTTACCGGGACTAGCGGGAGTCCACGAGCAGTACTTC

J: TRBJ2-7
D: -
V: TRBV28
length: 10
size: -
CDR3: CATGSYEQYF
DNA: TGTGCCACAGGGAGTTACGAGCAGTACTTC

J: TRBJ2-2
D: -
V: TRBV20-1
length: 14
size: -
CDR3: CSAAEAHSTGELFF
DNA: TGCAGTGCCGCCGAAGCACATAGCACCGGGGAGCTGTTTTTT

J: TRBJ2-1
D: -
V: TRBV7-8
length: 12
size: few
CDR3: CASSPSDPRRFF
DNA: TGTGCCAGCAGCCCCTCGGACCCAAGACGGTTCTTC

J: TRBJ2-1
D: -
V: TRBV19
length: 15
size: few
CDR3: CASSMERLVNNEQFF
DNA: TGTGCCAGTAGTATGGAGAGACTAGTAAATAATGAGCAGTTCTTC

J: TRBJ2-1
D: -
V: TRBV5-1
length: 13
size: -
CDR3: CASSLGTTNEQFF
DNA: TGCGCCAGCAGCTTGGGTACTACCAATGAGCAGTTCTTC

J: TRBJ1-5
D: -
V: TRBV20-1
length: 13
size: few
CDR3: CSALRQINQPQHF
DNA: TGCAGTGCTTTACGACAGATAAATCAGCCCCAGCATTTT

J: TRBJ2-1
D: -
V: TRBV4-3
length: 16
size: -
CDR3: CASSQDGASSYNEQFF
DNA: TGCGCCAGCAGCCAAGATGGGGCTAGCTCCTACAATGAGCAGTTCTTC

J: TRBJ2-1
D: -
V: TRBV20-1
length: 13
size: few
CDR3: CSAIRPQYNEQFF
DNA: TGCAGTGCTATCCGTCCGCAATACAATGAGCAGTTCTTC

J: TRBJ2-3
D: -
V: TRBV3-1
length: 15
size: -
CDR3: CASSQAPMGADTQYF
DNA: TGTGCCAGCAGCCAAGCGCCCATGGGGGCAGATACGCAGTATTTT

J: TRBJ2-2
D: -
V: TRBV20-1
length: 14
size: -
CDR3: CSALGRVGTGELFF
DNA: TGCAGTGCCCTTGGTAGGGTTGGCACCGGGGAGCTGTTTTTT

J: TRBJ1-6
D: -
V: TRBV12-3/TRBV12-4
length: 15
size: few
CDR3: CASTFGTASFSPLHF
DNA: TGTGCCAGCACTTTCGGCACAGCCAGTTTTTCACCCCTCCACTTT

J: TRBJ2-5
D: TRBD2
V: TRBV7-3
length: 15
size: few
CDR3: CASSLRAGGLETQYF
DNA: TGTGCCAGCAGCTTAAGAGCGGGAGGGTTAGAGACCCAGTACTTC

J: TRBJ2-2
D: TRBD1
V: TRBV6-5
length: 15
size: -
CDR3: CASSYGTGGSGELFF
DNA: TGTGCCAGCAGTTACGGGACAGGGGGCTCCGGGGAGCTGTTTTTT

J: TRBJ2-7
D: -
V: TRBV15
length: 14
size: few
CDR3: CATSSQTNSYEQYF
DNA: TGTGCCACCAGCAGCCAAACAAATTCCTACGAGCAGTACTTC

J: TRBJ2-3
D: TRBD2
V: TRBV29-1
length: 13
size: few
CDR3: CSVASGTTDTQYF
DNA: TGCAGCGTTGCGAGCGGGACCACAGATACGCAGTATTTT

J: TRBJ2-1
D: -
V: TRBV5-1
length: 15
size: few
CDR3: CASSMIAETYNEQFF
DNA: TGCGCCAGCAGCATGATAGCGGAGACCTACAATGAGCAGTTCTTC

J: TRBJ1-5
D: -
V: TRBV4-3
length: 15
size: -
CDR3: CASSQGYSSNQPQHF
DNA: TGCGCCAGCAGCCAAGGTTACAGTAGCAATCAGCCCCAGCATTTT

J: TRBJ2-7
D: TRBD1
V: TRBV2
length: 13
size: few
CDR3: CASSPGTGNEQYF
DNA: TGTGCCAGCAGTCCCGGGACAGGGAACGAGCAGTACTTC

J: TRBJ2-1
D: -
V: TRBV4-2
length: 14
size: -
CDR3: CASSPGAALYEQFF
DNA: TGTGCCAGCAGCCCGGGGGCCGCTTTGTATGAGCAGTTCTTC

J: TRBJ2-7
D: -
V: TRBV6-5
length: 13
size: -
CDR3: CASSYSRLYEQYF
DNA: TGTGCCAGCAGTTACTCGAGACTCTACGAGCAGTACTTC

J: TRBJ2-7
D: -
V: TRBV20-1
length: 15
size: -
CDR3: CSARGSPRSAYEQYF
DNA: TGCAGTGCTAGAGGTAGCCCTCGGTCAGCCTACGAGCAGTACTTC

J: TRBJ2-2
D: TRBD1
V: TRBV24-1
length: 14
size: many
CDR3: CATSHRGDTGELFF
DNA: TGTGCCACCAGCCACAGGGGAGACACCGGGGAGCTGTTTTTT

J: TRBJ2-5
D: -
V: TRBV7-2
length: 16
size: many
CDR3: CASSLAGTGEWETQYF
DNA: TGTGCCAGCAGCTTAGCCGGGACTGGCGAGTGGGAGACCCAGTACTTC

J: TRBJ2-5
D: TRBD2
V: TRBV5-1
length: 16
size: many
CDR3: CASSPAFSGSGETQYF
DNA: TGCGCCAGCAGCCCCGCCTTTAGCGGGAGCGGGGAGACCCAGTACTTC

J: TRBJ2-7
D: -
V: TRBV20-1
length: 15
size: few
CDR3: CSAGRLARSSYEQYF
DNA: TGCAGTGCTGGCAGGCTAGCTCGTAGCTCCTACGAGCAGTACTTC

J: TRBJ2-7
D: -
V: TRBV5-1
length: 14
size: few
CDR3: CASSTEPDSYEQYF
DNA: TGCGCCAGCAGCACCGAGCCTGACTCCTACGAGCAGTACTTC

J: TRBJ2-1
D: TRBD2
V: TRBV25-1
length: 17
size: few
CDR3: CASSEYGQRLAGNGQFF
DNA: TGTGCCAGCAGTGAATATGGCCAGAGGCTAGCGGGAAACGGGCAGTTCTTC

J: TRBJ1-5
D: -
V: TRBV25-1
length: 15
size: few
CDR3: CASSASGTRDQPQHF
DNA: TGTGCCAGCAGTGCTTCCGGGACCCGAGATCAGCCCCAGCATTTT

J: TRBJ2-1
D: TRBD2
V: TRBV10-3
length: 14
size: few
CDR3: CAIRRRGGDDEQFF
DNA: TGTGCCATCAGGAGGCGGGGGGGGGATGATGAGCAGTTCTTC

J: TRBJ2-2
D: -
V: TRBV6-1
length: 15
size: -
CDR3: CASRRGTGWTGELFF
DNA: TGTGCCAGCAGGCGGGGGACAGGCTGGACCGGGGAGCTGTTTTTT

J: TRBJ1-6
D: -
V: TRBV10-2
length: 14
size: once
CDR3: CASREGIDNSPLHF
DNA: TGCGCCAGTCGAGAGGGGATAGATAATTCACCCCTCCACTTT

J: TRBJ2-7
D: TRBD1
V: TRBV15
length: 20
size: -
CDR3: CATSRDLAGGQGAYPYEQYF
DNA: TGTGCCACCAGCAGAGACCTCGCCGGGGGACAGGGTGCCTACCCCTACGAGCAGTACTTC

J: TRBJ2-3
D: TRBD2
V: TRBV11-2
length: 14
size: -
CDR3: CASSQAGGSDTQYF
DNA: TGTGCCAGCAGCCAGGCGGGAGGATCAGATACGCAGTATTTT

J: TRBJ2-1
D: -
V: TRBV7-2
length: 15
size: few
CDR3: CASRPHPSPPGEQFF
DNA: TGTGCCAGCAGACCCCACCCGAGCCCCCCGGGTGAGCAGTTCTTC

J: TRBJ2-7
D: -
V: TRBV6-2/TRBV6-3
length: 12
size: -
CDR3: CASEGLLYEQYF
DNA: TGTGCCAGCGAGGGGCTCCTCTACGAGCAGTACTTC

J: TRBJ2-7
D: TRBD2
V: TRBV10-1
length: 13
size: -
CDR3: CASSESAGLKQYF
DNA: TGCGCCAGCAGTGAGTCGGCGGGACTAAAGCAGTACTTC

J: TRBJ2-1
D: TRBD2
V: TRBV3-1
length: 15
size: -
CDR3: CASSHSGTRDNEQFF
DNA: TGTGCCAGCAGCCATAGCGGGACGAGGGACAATGAGCAGTTCTTC

J: TRBJ2-7
D: -
V: TRBV28
length: 12
size: -
CDR3: CASLGFSYEQYF
DNA: TGTGCCAGTCTAGGCTTCTCCTACGAGCAGTACTTC

J: TRBJ2-1
D: TRBD2
V: TRBV18
length: 18
size: few
CDR3: CASSPIRTSGSNGNEQFF
DNA: TGTGCCAGCTCACCAATTAGGACTAGCGGGAGTAATGGCAATGAGCAGTTCTTC

J: TRBJ2-7
D: -
V: TRBV29-1
length: 13
size: -
CDR3: CSVAPGGDYEQYF
DNA: TGCAGCGTTGCCCCTGGGGGCGACTACGAGCAGTACTTC

J: TRBJ1-4
D: -
V: TRBV5-1
length: 14
size: -
CDR3: CASSSGQPNEKLFF
DNA: TGCGCCAGCAGCTCCGGACAGCCTAATGAAAAACTGTTTTTT

J: TRBJ2-5
D: TRBD2
V: TRBV5-1
length: 15
size: -
CDR3: CASMRASGNQETQYF
DNA: TGCGCCAGCATGCGGGCTAGCGGGAACCAAGAGACCCAGTACTTC

J: TRBJ2-2
D: TRBD2
V: TRBV11-2
length: 19
size: few
CDR3: CASSPVAGGVGGGAGELFF
DNA: TGTGCCAGCAGCCCCGTCGCGGGGGGAGTGGGGGGCGGTGCCGGGGAGCTGTTTTTT

J: TRBJ1-5
D: -
V: TRBV7-2
length: 13
size: few
CDR3: CASSFEWNQPQHF
DNA: TGTGCCAGCAGCTTTGAGTGGAATCAGCCCCAGCATTTT

J: TRBJ2-1
D: TRBD1
V: TRBV6-1
length: 15
size: -
CDR3: CASRPGQGHRPKQFF
DNA: TGTGCCAGCAGACCAGGACAGGGTCACCGTCCTAAGCAGTTCTTC

J: TRBJ2-2
D: TRBD1
V: TRBV5-1
length: 16
size: few
CDR3: CASSLFTGGETGELFF
DNA: TGCGCCAGCAGCTTGTTTACAGGGGGAGAGACCGGGGAGCTGTTTTTT

J: TRBJ2-2
D: TRBD1
V: TRBV30
length: 16
size: few
CDR3: CAWRDRTGSKSGELFF
DNA: TGTGCCTGGAGGGATAGGACAGGGTCTAAATCCGGGGAGCTGTTTTTT

J: TRBJ2-2
D: TRBD1
V: TRBV18
length: 16
size: few
CDR3: CASFLDRGQNTGELFF
DNA: TGTGCCAGCTTCCTCGACAGGGGCCAGAACACCGGGGAGCTGTTTTTT

J: TRBJ2-7
D: -
V: TRBV6-2/TRBV6-3
length: 14
size: many
CDR3: CASSSSPLDYEQYF
DNA: TGTGCCAGCAGTTCTTCCCCCCTCGACTACGAGCAGTACTTC

J: TRBJ2-1
D: -
V: TRBV9
length: 15
size: -
CDR3: CASSPRWIASNEQFF
DNA: TGTGCCAGCAGCCCTCGGTGGATAGCATCCAATGAGCAGTTCTTC

J: TRBJ2-7
D: -
V: TRBV14
length: 17
size: -
CDR3: CASSQVVRAHFSYEQYF
DNA: TGTGCCAGCAGCCAAGTGGTAAGAGCACACTTCTCCTACGAGCAGTACTTC

J: TRBJ2-1
D: -
V: TRBV6-1
length: 14
size: many
CDR3: CASTPRLSYNEQFF
DNA: TGTGCCAGCACTCCACGGTTATCCTACAATGAGCAGTTCTTC

J: TRBJ2-6
D: TRBD1
V: TRBV5-4
length: 16
size: -
CDR3: CASSFGTGSGANVLTF
DNA: TGTGCCAGCAGCTTTGGGACAGGGTCTGGGGCCAACGTCCTGACTTTC

J: TRBJ2-2
D: TRBD2
V: TRBV5-1
length: 16
size: few
CDR3: CASSLDGTSPTGELFF
DNA: TGCGCCAGCAGCTTGGACGGGACTAGTCCCACCGGGGAGCTGTTTTTT

J: TRBJ2-1
D: TRBD2
V: TRBV9
length: 18
size: -
CDR3: CASSVGTSGRALNNEQFF
DNA: TGTGCCAGCAGCGTAGGGACTAGCGGGAGGGCCCTCAACAATGAGCAGTTCTTC